Here is one T cell receptor (beta chain) with its context. Repertoires were generated with immunoSEQ multiplex PCR, while TCRdb's copy carries only in-frame clones and drops some. The sample comprises over a million clones, around 75% of which are singletons, and around 1.4% rests with the top ten. This specimen belongs to a study of shared clonotypes between healthy human individuals. Germline lookup yields CDR1 SGHAT and CDR2 FQNNGV. Trimming pared 5 bases from V and 3 bases from J, leaving 20 bases between. The CDR3 extends over 16 amino acids. This receptor was identified in a man between 18 and 35 years old in good health. This chain links TRBV11-2 with TRBJ2-7; D might be TRBD1 (5 bases). Sequencing input: memory CD4+ T cells sorted from blood. The subset is: CD45RA-negative fraction. The chain's CDR3 is CASSPPTRTTYYEQYF. The CDR3, as DNA: TGTGCCAGCAGCCCACCGACACGGACAACCTACTACGAGCAGTACTTC. The variable domain in full, with the rest retrieved from reference TRBV11-2 and TRBJ2-7, is EAGVAQSPRYKIIEKRQSVAFWCNPISGHATLYWYQQILGQGPKLLIQFQNNGVVDDSQLPKDRFSAERLKGVDSTLKIQPAKLEDSAVYLCASSPPTRTTYYEQYFGPGTRLTVT.